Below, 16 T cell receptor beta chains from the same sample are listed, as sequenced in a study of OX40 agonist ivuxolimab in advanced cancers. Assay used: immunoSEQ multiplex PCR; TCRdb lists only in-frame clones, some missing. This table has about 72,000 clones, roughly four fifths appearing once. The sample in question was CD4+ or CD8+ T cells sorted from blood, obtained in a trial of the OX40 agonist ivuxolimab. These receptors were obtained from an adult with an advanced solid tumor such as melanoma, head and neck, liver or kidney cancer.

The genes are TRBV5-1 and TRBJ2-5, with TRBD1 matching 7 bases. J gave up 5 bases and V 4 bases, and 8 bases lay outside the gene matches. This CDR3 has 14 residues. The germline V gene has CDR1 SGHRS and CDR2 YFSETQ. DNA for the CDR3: TGCGCCAGCAGCAGGGGGCTAATGGCCGAGACCCAGTACTTC. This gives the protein CASSRGLMAETQYF.

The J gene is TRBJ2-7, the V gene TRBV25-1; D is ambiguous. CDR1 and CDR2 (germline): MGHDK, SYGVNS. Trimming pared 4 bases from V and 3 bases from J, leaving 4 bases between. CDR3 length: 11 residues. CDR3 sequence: CASSVYYEQYF. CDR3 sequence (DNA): TGTGCCAGCAGTGTATACTACGAGCAGTACTTC.

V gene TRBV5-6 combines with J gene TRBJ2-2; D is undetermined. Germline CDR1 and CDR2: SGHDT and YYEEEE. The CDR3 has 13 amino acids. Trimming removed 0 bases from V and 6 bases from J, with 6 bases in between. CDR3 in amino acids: CASSLDLSGELFF. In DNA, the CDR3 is TGTGCCAGCAGCTTGGACCTCTCCGGGGAGCTGTTTTTT.

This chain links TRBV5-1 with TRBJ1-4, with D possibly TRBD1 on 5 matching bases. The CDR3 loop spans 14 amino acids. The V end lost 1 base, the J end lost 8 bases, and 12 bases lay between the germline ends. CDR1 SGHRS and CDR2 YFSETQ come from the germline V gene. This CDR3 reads CASSLLGEREKLFF. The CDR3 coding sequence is TGCGCCAGCAGCTTGTTGGGGGAGCGGGAAAAACTGTTTTTT.

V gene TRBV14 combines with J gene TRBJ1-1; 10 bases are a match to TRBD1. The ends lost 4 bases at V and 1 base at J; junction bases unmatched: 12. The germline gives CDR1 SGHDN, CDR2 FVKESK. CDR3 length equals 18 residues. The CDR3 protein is CASSRWTTGGFANTEAFF. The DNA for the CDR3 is TGTGCCAGCAGCCGGTGGACGACAGGGGGCTTTGCGAACACTGAAGCTTTCTTT.

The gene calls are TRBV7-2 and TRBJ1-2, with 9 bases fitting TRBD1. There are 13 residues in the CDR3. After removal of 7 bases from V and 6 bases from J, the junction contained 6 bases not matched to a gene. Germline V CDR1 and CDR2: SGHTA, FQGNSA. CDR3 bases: TGTGCCAGCACTCGGGACAGGGTTAATGGCTACACCTTC. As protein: CASTRDRVNGYTF.

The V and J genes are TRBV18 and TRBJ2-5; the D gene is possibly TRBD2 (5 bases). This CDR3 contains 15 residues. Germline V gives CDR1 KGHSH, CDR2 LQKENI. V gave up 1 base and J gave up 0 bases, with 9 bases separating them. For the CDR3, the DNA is TGTGCCAGCTCACCACTATCCGGGAACCAAGAGACCCAGTACTTC. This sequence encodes CASSPLSGNQETQYF.

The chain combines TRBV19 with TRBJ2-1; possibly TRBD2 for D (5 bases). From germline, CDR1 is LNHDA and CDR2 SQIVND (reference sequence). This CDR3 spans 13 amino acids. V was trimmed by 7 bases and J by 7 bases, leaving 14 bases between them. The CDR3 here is CASTTDWNNEQFF. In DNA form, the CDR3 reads TGTGCCAGTACTACGGACTGGAATAATGAGCAGTTCTTC.

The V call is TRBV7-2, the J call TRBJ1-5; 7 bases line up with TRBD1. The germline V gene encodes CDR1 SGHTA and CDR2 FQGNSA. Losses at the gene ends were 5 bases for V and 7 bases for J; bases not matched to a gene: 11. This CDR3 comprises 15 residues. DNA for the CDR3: TGTGCCAGCAGCCTCCGACAGGGTACAAGACAGCCCCAGCATTTT. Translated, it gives CASSLRQGTRQPQHF.

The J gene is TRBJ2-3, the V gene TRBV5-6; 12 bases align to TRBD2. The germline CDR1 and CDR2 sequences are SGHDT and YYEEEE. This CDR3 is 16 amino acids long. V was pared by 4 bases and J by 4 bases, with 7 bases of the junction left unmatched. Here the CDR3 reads CASSPRLAGVSDTQYF. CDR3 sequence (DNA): TGTGCCAGCAGCCCCAGACTAGCGGGAGTCTCAGATACGCAGTATTTT. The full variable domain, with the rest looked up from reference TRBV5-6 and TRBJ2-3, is DAGVTQSPTHLIKTRGQQVTLRCSPKSGHDTVSWYQQALGQGPQFIFQYYEEEERQRGNFPDRFSGHQFPNYSSELNVNALLLGDSALYLCASSPRLAGVSDTQYFGPGTRLTVL.

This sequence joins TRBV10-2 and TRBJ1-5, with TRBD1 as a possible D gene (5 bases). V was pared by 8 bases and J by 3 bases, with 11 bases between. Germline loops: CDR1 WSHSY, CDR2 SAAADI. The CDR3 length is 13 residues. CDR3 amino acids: CASGDGNNQPQHF. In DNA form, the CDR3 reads TGCGCCAGCGGGGACGGGAACAATCAGCCCCAGCATTTT.

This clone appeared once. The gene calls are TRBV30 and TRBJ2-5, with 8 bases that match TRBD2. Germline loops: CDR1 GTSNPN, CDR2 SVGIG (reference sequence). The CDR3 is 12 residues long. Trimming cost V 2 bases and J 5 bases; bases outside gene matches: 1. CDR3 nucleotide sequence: TGTGCCTGGAGTTCGGGGGGGGAGACCCAGTACTTC. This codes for CAWSSGGETQYF.

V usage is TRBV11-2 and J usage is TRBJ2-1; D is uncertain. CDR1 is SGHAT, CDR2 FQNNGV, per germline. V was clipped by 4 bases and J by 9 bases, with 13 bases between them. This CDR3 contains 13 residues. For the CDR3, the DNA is TGTGCCAGCAGCTCCATACAGTTAGTTGAGCAGTTCTTC. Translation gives CASSSIQLVEQFF.

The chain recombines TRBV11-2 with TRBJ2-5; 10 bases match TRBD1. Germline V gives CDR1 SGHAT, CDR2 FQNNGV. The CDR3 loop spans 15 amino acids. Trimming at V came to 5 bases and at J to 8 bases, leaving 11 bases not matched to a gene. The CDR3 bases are TGTGCCAGCAGCCTTAGGACAGGGGGGTTCCGAACCCAGTACTTC. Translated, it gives CASSLRTGGFRTQYF.

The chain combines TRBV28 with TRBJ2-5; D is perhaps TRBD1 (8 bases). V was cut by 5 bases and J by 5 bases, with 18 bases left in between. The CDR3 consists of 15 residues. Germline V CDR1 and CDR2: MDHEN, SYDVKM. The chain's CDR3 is CASSVQGGGPETQYF. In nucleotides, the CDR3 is TGTGCCAGCAGTGTACAGGGGGGAGGGCCTGAGACCCAGTACTTC.

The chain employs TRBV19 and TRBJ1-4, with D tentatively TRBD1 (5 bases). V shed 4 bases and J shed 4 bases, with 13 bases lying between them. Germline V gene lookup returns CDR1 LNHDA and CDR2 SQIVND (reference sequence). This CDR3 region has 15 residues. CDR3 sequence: CASSTGGRGNEKLFF. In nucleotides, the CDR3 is TGTGCCAGTAGTACGGGGGGTCGGGGTAATGAAAAACTGTTTTTT.